The rows below give T cell receptor beta chains drawn from one sample of a study of cytotoxic CD8 clonotypes in ibrutinib-treated CLL. Clones were sequenced by immunoSEQ multiplex PCR, and TCRdb holds only the in-frame ones, with some missing. This sample has 150,000 or so clones, with around 84% found just once. This specimen consisted of PBMCs, obtained after 36 months of ibrutinib treatment. These receptors were taken from a human donor with chronic lymphocytic leukemia. CDR3s include the opening cysteine and the closing phenylalanine or tryptophan. A D gene is named only where the DNA matches it firmly. Clone size is shown for a subset of rows, as once, few, many or a class of expanded clone.

.	TRBJ1-5	.	TRBV7-9	CASSPPGGPNQPQHF	TGTGCCAGCAGCCCCCCGGGGGGCCCGAATCAGCCCCAGCATTTT
.	TRBJ2-5	.	TRBV5-1	CASSLVEGSYETQYF	TGCGCCAGCAGCTTGGTAGAGGGAAGTTACGAGACCCAGTACTTC
.	TRBJ1-2	.	TRBV27	CASSFMGVRGYGYTF	TGTGCCAGCAGTTTTATGGGAGTCAGGGGCTATGGCTACACCTTC
few	TRBJ2-7	TRBD1	TRBV27	CASTPGRTGFYEQYF	TGTGCCAGCACCCCCGGGCGGACAGGCTTCTACGAGCAGTACTTC
once	TRBJ2-3	TRBD2	TRBV9	CASSAGLAGGPDTQYF	TGTGCCAGCAGCGCGGGACTAGCGGGAGGGCCCGATACGCAGTATTTT
.	TRBJ1-5	.	TRBV28	CASSLQISNQPQHF	TGTGCCAGCAGTTTGCAGATTAGCAATCAGCCCCAGCATTTT
.	TRBJ1-1	.	TRBV29-1	CSVVRVTEAFF	TGCAGCGTTGTCAGGGTAACTGAAGCTTTCTTT
.	TRBJ2-5	.	TRBV5-1	CASTRNLGHEKTQYF	TGCGCCAGCACCCGAAACTTGGGACATGAGAAGACCCAGTACTTC
.	TRBJ2-1	TRBD2	TRBV10-3	CAIRWTSGNNEQFF	TGTGCCATCAGGTGGACTAGCGGGAACAATGAGCAGTTCTTC
.	TRBJ2-5	TRBD1	TRBV19	CASSFDREETQYF	TGTGCCAGTAGTTTTGACAGGGAAGAGACCCAGTACTTC
.	TRBJ1-5	.	TRBV2	CASSWHLSNQPQHF	TGTGCCAGCAGTTGGCATCTTAGCAATCAGCCCCAGCATTTT
.	TRBJ2-7	.	TRBV10-3	CAISEGTGRTYEQYF	TGTGCCATCAGTGAGGGCACAGGAAGGACCTACGAGCAGTACTTC
.	TRBJ1-1	.	TRBV27	CASSLRAENTEAFF	TGTGCCAGCAGTTTACGGGCGGAGAACACTGAAGCTTTCTTT
.	TRBJ2-3	.	TRBV5-1	CASSINRDLSTDTQYF	TGCGCCAGCAGCATAAACCGGGACTTGAGCACAGATACGCAGTATTTT
once	TRBJ1-1	.	TRBV5-1	CASSLGRLNTEAFF	TGCGCCAGCAGCTTGGGCAGACTGAACACTGAAGCTTTCTTT
few	TRBJ1-2	.	TRBV1	CTSSPRGTFRYGYTF	TGCACCAGCAGCCCCCGGGGGACATTTCGCTATGGCTACACCTTC
.	TRBJ1-2	.	TRBV7-9	CASSPGRQMGWDYGYTF	TGTGCCAGCAGCCCAGGGCGACAGATGGGGTGGGACTATGGCTACACCTTC
few	TRBJ1-3	TRBD1	TRBV9	CASSVVQGDTIYF	TGTGCCAGCAGCGTAGTACAGGGGGACACCATATATTTT
.	TRBJ1-2	.	TRBV10-3	CAISQQGFNYGYTF	TGTGCCATCAGTCAACAGGGATTTAACTATGGCTACACCTTC
.	TRBJ1-2	.	TRBV7-8	CASSLGGTVYGYTF	TGTGCCAGCAGCTTAGGGGGGACCGTCTATGGCTACACCTTC
.	TRBJ1-2	.	TRBV9	CASSKWDGYYGYTF	TGTGCCAGCAGCAAATGGGACGGCTACTATGGCTACACCTTC
.	TRBJ2-2	TRBD1	TRBV5-1	CASSLVGQGHTGELFF	TGCGCCAGCAGCTTAGTGGGACAGGGCCACACCGGGGAGCTGTTTTTT